Below, 26 T cell receptor beta chains from the same sample are listed, as sequenced in a study of blood T cell repertoires in COVID-19. The method was immunoSEQ multiplex PCR; TCRdb's version includes in-frame clones alone and lacks a portion of them. The data show some 350,000 clones, around 88% seen once. Sequencing was done on a sample of peripheral blood. These receptors came from a young man with active or convalescent COVID-19.

The chain links TRBV7-2 to TRBJ2-7, with TRBD1 matching over 9 bases. The J segment lost 3 bases and the V segment lost 2 bases, leaving 2 bases of the junction unmatched. The CDR3 extends over 14 amino acids. From germline, CDR1 is SGHTA and CDR2 FQGNSA. CDR3 sequence (DNA): TGTGCCAGCAGCTTATTGACAGGGGGCTACGAGCAGTACTTC. Translating it yields CASSLLTGGYEQYF. Full variable domain (outside the CDR3, taken from reference TRBV7-2 and TRBJ2-7): GAGVSQSPSNKVTEKGKDVELRCDPISGHTALYWYRQSLGQGLEFLIYFQGNSAPDKSGLPSDRFSAERTGGSVSTLTIQRTQQEDSAVYLCASSLLTGGYEQYFGPGTRLTVT.

This clone was recorded a few times. V is TRBV7-8 and J is TRBJ1-2; 9 bases align to TRBD1. V dropped 7 bases and J dropped 1; count of bases not matched to a gene: 4. Germline V gene sequence: CDR1 SGHVS, CDR2 FQNEAQ. CDR3 length equals 14 residues. In DNA form, the CDR3 reads TGTGCCAGCACAGACAGGGGGGGTAACTATGGCTACACCTTC. Translating it yields CASTDRGGNYGYTF.

This chain connects TRBV7-3 to TRBJ2-4; 13 bases align to TRBD2. From germline, CDR1 is SGHTA and CDR2 FQGTGA. V lost 5 bases and J lost 7; bases outside the gene matches: 8. The CDR3 spans 16 residues. The CDR3 reads CASSPTSGRVDNIQYF. The CDR3 DNA sequence: TGTGCCAGCAGCCCCACTAGCGGGAGGGTTGATAACATTCAGTACTTC.

This clone was recorded a few times. The chain joins TRBV18 to TRBJ2-1; 11 nucleotides match TRBD2. This CDR3 contains 15 residues. Unmatched junction bases numbered 7, after V lost 8 bases and J lost 4 bases. Germline V gene sequence: CDR1 KGHSH, CDR2 LQKENI. As DNA, the CDR3 is TGTGCCAGCACTGGGGGACTAGCGGAATACAATGAGCAGTTCTTC. Protein sequence: CASTGGLAEYNEQFF.

This chain links TRBV30 with TRBJ1-3, with D perhaps matching TRBD1 (5 bases). This CDR3 has 13 residues. With 4 bases removed from V and 7 bases from J, the gap between germline ends came to 14 bases. Germline V lookup: CDR1 GTSNPN, CDR2 SVGIG (reference sequence). The CDR3 region is CAWNSPGGNTIYF. As DNA, the CDR3 is TGTGCCTGGAACTCCCCTGGGGGGAACACCATATATTTT.

This chain joins TRBV5-6 and TRBJ1-2; D is perhaps TRBD1 (5 bases). Trimming shortened V by 8 bases and J by 2 bases, and 16 bases separated the two germline ends. Germline CDR1 and CDR2: SGHDT and YYEEEE. The CDR3 is made up of 14 amino acids. Here the CDR3 DNA reads TGTGCCAGTAGTCCCTTGACAGAAAACTATGGCTACACCTTC. It is translated as CASSPLTENYGYTF.

The rearrangement uses TRBV7-9 and TRBJ2-3; maybe TRBD1 (5 bases). From germline, CDR1 is SEHNR and CDR2 FQNEAQ (reference sequence). The V end was cut by 8 bases, the J end by 3 bases, with 18 bases between. CDR3 length equals 15 residues. CDR3 nucleotides: TGTGCCAGCCACTCCAGGGCGATTTCGACAGATACGCAGTATTTT. This gives the protein CASHSRAISTDTQYF.

V and J are TRBV25-1 and TRBJ2-3; 8 nucleotides align to TRBD2. V dropped 8 bases and J dropped 3; count of bases not matched to a gene: 10. There are 15 residues in the CDR3. Germline V gene data show CDR1 as MGHDK and CDR2 as SYGVNS. The DNA for the CDR3 is TGTGCCAGCGCCCAAGCGGGAGAAGTGACAGATACGCAGTATTTT. Residues: CASAQAGEVTDTQYF.

The chain is built from TRBV6-2 or TRBV6-3 and TRBJ1-5; D is uncertain. This CDR3 spans 16 amino acids. V lost 7 bases and J lost 0, with 16 bases in between. The V gene's germline CDR1 is MNHEY and CDR2 SVGEGT. The CDR3 bases are TGTGCCAGCACTTATTTTAACGGGGATAGCAATCAGCCCCAGCATTTT. Amino acid sequence: CASTYFNGDSNQPQHF.

CDR3 loop: CASSDERSTEAFF. The CDR3 bases are TGTGCCAGCAGTGACGAGAGAAGCACTGAAGCTTTCTTT. This chain joins TRBV6-4 and TRBJ1-1; unclear D gene. The CDR3 is made up of 13 amino acids. Trimming removed 2 bases from V and 4 bases from J, with 8 bases in between. CDR1 is MRHNA and CDR2 is SNTAGT in the germline V gene.

The gene calls are TRBV4-2 and TRBJ2-1, with a weak D call TRBD2 (6 bases). The CDR3 is 13 residues long. In germline, CDR1 is LGHNA, CDR2 YNFKEQ. Trimming pared 3 bases from V and 7 bases from J, leaving 10 bases between. CDR3 sequence (DNA): TGTGCCAGCAGCCATAGGGCGGGGAATGAGCAGTTCTTC. It is translated as CASSHRAGNEQFF.

V and J are TRBV11-3 and TRBJ2-1; D not resolved. Trimming shortened V by 1 base and J by 9 bases, and 10 bases separated the two germline ends. Germline values: CDR1 SGHNT, CDR2 YENEEA. The CDR3 is 13 amino acids. The chain's CDR3 is CASSLGVFGEQFF. CDR3 nucleotides: TGTGCCAGCAGCTTAGGAGTCTTTGGTGAGCAGTTCTTC.

The chain uses TRBV7-2 and TRBJ2-1, with TRBD1 matching 9 bases. The CDR3 length is 14 residues. Germline lookup yields CDR1 SGHTA and CDR2 FQGNSA. V gave up 3 bases and J gave up 9 bases; unmatched junction bases: 6. The CDR3 protein is CASSFTGQGFEQFF. The CDR3 DNA follows: TGTGCCAGCAGCTTCACCGGACAGGGGTTTGAGCAGTTCTTC.

This chain links TRBV9 with TRBJ1-3; 10 positions match TRBD1. After removal of 4 bases from V and 3 bases from J, the junction contained 7 bases not matched to a gene. This CDR3 region has 16 residues. Per germline, CDR1 SGDLS and CDR2 YYNGEE. CDR3 nucleotides: TGTGCCAGCAGCTCACGACAGGGGGCTTATGGAAACACCATATATTTT. It encodes CASSSRQGAYGNTIYF.

The rearrangement joins TRBV2 to TRBJ1-2; 11 bases line up with TRBD1. CDR1 is SNHLY, CDR2 FYNNEI, per germline. This CDR3 has 14 residues. The ends lost 6 bases at V and 6 bases at J; junction bases unmatched: 6. CDR3 sequence (DNA): TGTGCCAGCAGCGGGACAGGGGGGCGGAATGGCTACACCTTC. It encodes CASSGTGGRNGYTF.

The chain is built from TRBV9 and TRBJ1-2, with D hard to call. Germline CDR1 is SGDLS and CDR2 is YYNGEE. The CDR3 sequence is 16 residues long. Trimming stripped 3 bases from V and 2 bases from J, with 17 bases between. CDR3 nucleotide sequence: TGTGCCAGCAGCGCCGGGAGTTTAAACGGAAACTATGGCTACACCTTC. The encoded protein is CASSAGSLNGNYGYTF.

The chain recombines TRBV30 with TRBJ2-3, with a tentative D call TRBD2 (7 bases). Germline CDR1 and CDR2: GTSNPN and SVGIG (reference sequence). The CDR3 is made up of 15 amino acids. V lost 0 bases, J lost 2 bases, and 12 bases lay in between. The CDR3 DNA is TGTGCCTGGAGTGTACCGGCGGGGGCCACAGATACGCAGTATTTT. This encodes CAWSVPAGATDTQYF.

The rearrangement links TRBV6-2 or TRBV6-3 to TRBJ2-7, with D perhaps matching TRBD1 (5 bases). CDR1 and CDR2 (germline): MNHEY, SVGEGT. CDR3 length equals 13 residues. Trimming left V 0 bases short and J 3 bases short, with 6 bases between. This CDR3 is CASSYSGDYEQYF. Here the CDR3 DNA reads TGTGCCAGCAGTTACTCAGGGGACTACGAGCAGTACTTC.

J is TRBJ2-1 and V is TRBV11-1, with TRBD2 matching 13 bases. The trim removed 4 bases at V and 12 bases at J, leaving 9 bases unmatched. Germline V CDR1 and CDR2: SGHAT, FQDESV (reference sequence). The CDR3 loop spans 15 amino acids. In DNA, the CDR3 is TGTGCCAGCAGCTCAGGACTAGCGGGGGAGGCTGGGCAGTTCTTC. Translation gives CASSSGLAGEAGQFF.

The chain links TRBV4-3 to TRBJ1-6; D gene unclear. V was trimmed by 0 bases and J by 5 bases, leaving 11 bases between them. CDR3 length: 16 residues. Germline V CDR1 and CDR2: LGHNA, YSLEER. CDR3 bases: TGCGCCAGCAGCCAAGAGTTTTTGAGGAATAATTCACCCCTCCACTTT. Protein: CASSQEFLRNNSPLHF.

As concerns this clone: The same CDR3 is also encoded by other DNA sequences in this sample. V and J are TRBV5-1 and TRBJ1-1; D ambiguous. Germline lookup yields CDR1 SGHRS and CDR2 YFSETQ. V was pared by 1 base and J by 1 base, with 5 bases between. The CDR3 is 13 residues long. Here the CDR3 DNA reads TGCGCCAGCAGCTTGCGCGGGAACACTGAAGCTTTCTTT. It codes for CASSLRGNTEAFF.

V is TRBV10-1 and J is TRBJ2-2; TRBD2 might be the D (7 bases). Trimming stripped 3 bases from V and 4 bases from J, with 12 bases between. This CDR3 comprises 15 residues. The germline gives CDR1 WNHNN, CDR2 SYGVQD (reference sequence). The CDR3 loop reads CASSEGGGITGELFF. CDR3 DNA sequence: TGCGCCAGCAGTGAAGGGGGGGGAATCACCGGGGAGCTGTTTTTT.

The V gene is TRBV27, the J gene TRBJ2-6; 10 bases map to TRBD1. Per the germline V gene, CDR1 is MNHEY and CDR2 is SMNVEV (reference sequence). CDR3 length: 18 amino acids. J was trimmed by 4 bases and V by 1 base; bases with no gene match: 7. The CDR3, as DNA: TGTGCCAGCAGTTTATTGGGACAGGGGAGGTCCGGGGCCAACGTCCTGACTTTC. Its protein product is CASSLLGQGRSGANVLTF.

The chain carries TRBV11-2 and TRBJ2-7; D ambiguous. Germline CDR1 is SGHAT and CDR2 is FQNNGV. There are 12 residues in the CDR3. V lost 0 bases to trimming and J lost 2 bases, with 2 bases between them. DNA for the CDR3: TGTGCCAGCAGCTTAGACACCTACGAGCAGTACTTC. Translating gives CASSLDTYEQYF. The entire variable domain, with the rest obtained from reference TRBV11-2 and TRBJ2-7, is as follows: EAGVAQSPRYKIIEKRQSVAFWCNPISGHATLYWYQQILGQGPKLLIQFQNNGVVDDSQLPKDRFSAERLKGVDSTLKIQPAKLEDSAVYLCASSLDTYEQYFGPGTRLTVT.

The chain carries TRBV6-1 and TRBJ2-1; D is perhaps TRBD2 (6 bases). CDR1 is MNHNS, CDR2 SASEGT, per germline. There are 15 residues in the CDR3. V dropped 2 bases and J dropped 0 bases, with 8 bases sitting between them. CDR3 sequence reads: CASSEMGLSYNEQFF. For the CDR3, the DNA is TGTGCCAGCAGTGAAATGGGACTCTCCTACAATGAGCAGTTCTTC.

The chain employs TRBV27 and TRBJ2-7, with a weak D call TRBD2 (7 bases). Trimming cost V 5 bases and J 2 bases, with 22 bases left between them. The CDR3 is made up of 17 amino acids. Germline lookup yields CDR1 MNHEY and CDR2 SMNVEV (reference sequence). CDR3 sequence (DNA): TGTGCCAGCAGTATCTCCGGGACTACCCAGGGGACCTACGAGCAGTACTTC. Encoded protein: CASSISGTTQGTYEQYF.